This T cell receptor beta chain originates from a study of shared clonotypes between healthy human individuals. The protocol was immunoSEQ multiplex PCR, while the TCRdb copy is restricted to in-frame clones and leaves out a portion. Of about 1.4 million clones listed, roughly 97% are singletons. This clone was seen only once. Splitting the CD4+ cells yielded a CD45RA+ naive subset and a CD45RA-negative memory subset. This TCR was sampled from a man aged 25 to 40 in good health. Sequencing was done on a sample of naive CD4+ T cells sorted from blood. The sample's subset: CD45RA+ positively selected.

The CDR3 protein is CASSARLAGIYEQYF. For the CDR3, the DNA is TGTGCCAGCAGCGCCCGACTAGCGGGGATATACGAGCAGTACTTC. This chain links TRBV7-8 with TRBJ2-7; 11 nucleotides align to TRBD2. CDR3 size: 15 residues. Germline loops: CDR1 SGHVS, CDR2 FQNEAQ. Trimming took 5 bases from V and 4 from J; bases not matched to a gene: 7.